Listed below are T cell receptor beta chains from one sample, sequenced in a study of blood T cell repertoires in COVID-19. Measured with immunoSEQ multiplex PCR; TCRdb has only the in-frame clones, and not every one. Of about 94,000 clones in the sample, around two thirds are singletons; the top ten hold around 3.9%. The sequenced sample was peripheral blood. These receptors were obtained from a man in his 70s with COVID-19, enrolled during active disease. Both conserved end residues are part of each CDR3. A D gene is named only where the DNA matches it firmly. Expanded clones get a size class; other rows say once, few or many, or leave the size out.

D	J	V	size	length	CDR3	DNA
TRBD2	TRBJ2-5	TRBV5-1	.	17	CATSEDPGGQQGETQYF	TGCGCCACGTCAGAGGATCCGGGAGGGCAGCAGGGGGAGACCCAGTACTTC
.	TRBJ2-3	TRBV5-1	.	14	CASSFRTATDTQYF	TGCGCCAGCAGCTTTCGGACAGCCACAGATACGCAGTATTTT
TRBD1	TRBJ2-7	TRBV5-1	few	15	CASSSGQGGTYEQYF	TGCGCCAGCAGCTCGGGACAGGGCGGGACCTACGAGCAGTACTTC
TRBD1	TRBJ2-6	TRBV28	.	15	CASSQGAAGANVLTF	TGTGCCAGCAGCCAGGGGGCGGCTGGGGCCAACGTCCTGACTTTC
TRBD1	TRBJ1-1	TRBV6-2/TRBV6-3	many	14	CASSQPGQGDEAFF	TGTGCCAGCAGCCAGCCTGGACAGGGGGATGAAGCTTTCTTT
.	TRBJ2-7	TRBV6-2/TRBV6-3	.	15	CASSRPGVGGNEQYF	TGTGCCAGCAGCCGCCCGGGGGTAGGGGGCAACGAGCAGTACTTC
.	TRBJ2-5	TRBV19	.	11	CASSIQETQYF	TGTGCCAGTAGTATCCAGGAGACCCAGTACTTC
.	TRBJ1-4	TRBV5-1	.	15	CASSFVGAENEKLFF	TGCGCCAGCAGCTTCGTAGGGGCCGAAAATGAAAAACTGTTTTTT
TRBD1	TRBJ2-7	TRBV28	.	18	CASSGDRDRTTKFYEQYF	TGTGCCAGCAGTGGTGACCGGGACAGGACTACAAAATTCTACGAGCAGTACTTC
.	TRBJ1-1	TRBV2	.	14	CASSVQGGDTEAFF	TGTGCCAGCAGTGTGCAGGGAGGGGACACTGAAGCTTTCTTT
.	TRBJ1-3	TRBV7-2	.	13	CASSLDAAVTIYF	TGTGCCAGCAGCTTAGACGCGGCGGTCACCATATATTTT
.	TRBJ2-1	TRBV6-4	.	17	CASSDWGMRHSYNEQFF	TGTGCCAGCAGTGACTGGGGCATGAGACACTCCTACAATGAGCAGTTCTTC
.	TRBJ2-7	TRBV21-1	.	14	CASSLRRSSYEQYF	TGTGCCAGCAGCCTTCGGCGGTCCTCCTACGAGCAGTACTTC
.	TRBJ2-5	TRBV5-1	.	15	CASSLGRQGGETQYF	TGCGCCAGCAGCTTGGGGCGGCAGGGAGGAGAGACCCAGTACTTC
TRBD2	TRBJ2-7	TRBV4-1	.	15	CASSQGPLAGGEQYF	TGCGCCAGCAGCCAAGGTCCACTAGCGGGAGGCGAGCAGTACTTC
TRBD1	TRBJ2-7	TRBV29-1	.	18	CSVSPTGGSGTSSYEQYF	TGCAGCGTCTCCCCCACAGGGGGTAGCGGAACAAGCTCCTACGAGCAGTACTTC
TRBD1	TRBJ1-1	TRBV18	once	17	CASSPRGQGSANTEAFF	TGTGCCAGCTCACCACGGGGACAGGGCTCGGCGAACACTGAAGCTTTCTTT
TRBD1	TRBJ1-5	TRBV24-1	.	15	CATSDPGQGMQPQHF	TGTGCCACCAGTGACCCGGGACAGGGAATGCAGCCCCAGCATTTT
TRBD2	TRBJ2-7	TRBV5-1	.	16	CASSGGTSGNYYEQYF	TGCGCCAGCAGCGGTGGGACTAGCGGGAACTACTACGAGCAGTACTTC
.	TRBJ2-1	TRBV6-5	.	16	CASSYGGSSSYNEQFF	TGTGCCAGCAGTTACGGAGGGAGCTCCTCCTACAATGAGCAGTTCTTC
TRBD1	TRBJ2-7	TRBV28	.	12	CASSREGAEQYF	TGTGCCAGCAGTCGCGAGGGGGCCGAGCAGTACTTC
.	TRBJ2-7	TRBV20-1	.	11	CSAFQGYEQYF	TGCAGTGCTTTTCAGGGGTACGAGCAGTACTTC
TRBD2	TRBJ2-2	TRBV7-2	once	18	CASSPGAWREGGTGELFF	TGTGCCAGCAGTCCCGGGGCATGGCGGGAGGGAGGGACCGGGGAGCTGTTTTTT
TRBD2	TRBJ2-3	TRBV4-3	.	16	CASSQEWRENTDTQYF	TGCGCCAGCAGCCAAGAGTGGCGGGAGAACACAGATACGCAGTATTTT
.	TRBJ1-5	TRBV6-2/TRBV6-3	.	14	CASSNPPGNQPQHF	TGTGCCAGCAGTAACCCACCAGGTAATCAGCCCCAGCATTTT
TRBD2	TRBJ2-7	TRBV5-1	few	19	CASSLDWTSGRLPSYEQYF	TGCGCCAGCAGCTTGGACTGGACTAGCGGGCGACTACCATCCTACGAGCAGTACTTC
TRBD1	TRBJ2-7	TRBV7-2	.	15	CASSSPDRYSYEQYF	TGTGCCAGCAGCTCACCGGACAGGTACTCCTACGAGCAGTACTTC
.	TRBJ1-1	TRBV5-1	.	14	CASSTSGIGTEAFF	TGCGCCAGCAGCACCTCAGGGATTGGCACTGAAGCTTTCTTT
TRBD1	TRBJ1-2	TRBV2	.	14	CASSLGQGTGGYTF	TGTGCCAGCAGCCTGGGACAGGGGACAGGTGGCTACACCTTC
.	TRBJ1-4	TRBV19	few	14	CASSRWGRREKLFF	TGTGCCAGTAGTAGGTGGGGGCGAAGAGAAAAACTGTTTTTT
.	TRBJ2-1	TRBV27	.	13	CASSKTLRVEQFF	TGTGCCAGCAGTAAGACCTTACGGGTTGAGCAGTTCTTC
.	TRBJ1-5	TRBV19	.	17	CASSLGYGQGAGQPQHF	TGTGCCAGTAGTTTAGGATATGGGCAGGGCGCTGGACAGCCCCAGCATTTT
TRBD2	TRBJ2-5	TRBV7-3	.	13	CASSLGGSETQYF	TGTGCCAGCAGCCTGGGGGGGTCGGAGACCCAGTACTTC
.	TRBJ2-3	TRBV27	few	14	CASSPADNLDTQYF	TGTGCCAGCAGTCCCGCGGACAACCTAGATACGCAGTATTTT